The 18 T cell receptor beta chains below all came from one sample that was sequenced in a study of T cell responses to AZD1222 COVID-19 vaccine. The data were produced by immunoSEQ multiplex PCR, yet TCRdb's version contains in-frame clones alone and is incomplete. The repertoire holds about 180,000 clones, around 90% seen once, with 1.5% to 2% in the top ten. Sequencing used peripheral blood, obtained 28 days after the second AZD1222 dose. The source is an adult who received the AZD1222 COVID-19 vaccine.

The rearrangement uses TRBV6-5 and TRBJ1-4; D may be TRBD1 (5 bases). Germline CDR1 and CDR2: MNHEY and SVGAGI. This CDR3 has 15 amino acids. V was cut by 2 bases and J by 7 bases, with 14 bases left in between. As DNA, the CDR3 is TGTGCCAGCAGTTACCTTCCGGGGGTCGGTGAAAAACTGTTTTTT. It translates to CASSYLPGVGEKLFF.

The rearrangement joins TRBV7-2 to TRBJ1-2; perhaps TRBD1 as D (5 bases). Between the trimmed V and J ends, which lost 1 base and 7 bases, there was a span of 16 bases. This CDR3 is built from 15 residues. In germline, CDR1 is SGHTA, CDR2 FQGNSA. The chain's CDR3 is CASSLVASGRGGYTF. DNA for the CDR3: TGTGCCAGCAGCTTAGTGGCGTCCGGGAGGGGTGGCTACACCTTC.

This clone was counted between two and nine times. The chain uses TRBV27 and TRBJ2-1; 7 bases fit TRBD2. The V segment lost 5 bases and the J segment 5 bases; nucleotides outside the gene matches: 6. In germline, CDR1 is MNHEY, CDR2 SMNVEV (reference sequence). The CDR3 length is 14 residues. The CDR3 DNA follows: TGTGCCAGCAGTCTCGGGACTACCGACAATGAGCAGTTCTTC. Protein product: CASSLGTTDNEQFF.

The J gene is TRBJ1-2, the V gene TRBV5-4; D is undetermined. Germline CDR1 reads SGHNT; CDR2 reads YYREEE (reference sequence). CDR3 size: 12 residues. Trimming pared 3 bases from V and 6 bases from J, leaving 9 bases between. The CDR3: CASSSPGDGYTF. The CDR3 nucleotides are TGTGCCAGCAGCTCGCCAGGCGATGGCTACACCTTC.

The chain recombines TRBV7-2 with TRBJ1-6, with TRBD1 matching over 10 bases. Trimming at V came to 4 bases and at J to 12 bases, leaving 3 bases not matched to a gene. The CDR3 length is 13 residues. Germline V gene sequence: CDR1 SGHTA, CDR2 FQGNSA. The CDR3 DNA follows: TGTGCCAGCAGCTGGGGACAGGGGAAACCCCTCCACTTT. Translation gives CASSWGQGKPLHF.

CDR3 region: CASRDSGSPLHF. CDR3 in DNA: TGTGCCAGCAGAGATAGCGGTTCACCCCTCCACTTT. The chain combines TRBV2 with TRBJ1-6; the D is unclear. V shed 6 bases and J shed 9 bases, with 9 bases lying between them. Germline CDR1 and CDR2: SNHLY and FYNNEI. The CDR3 runs 12 residues.

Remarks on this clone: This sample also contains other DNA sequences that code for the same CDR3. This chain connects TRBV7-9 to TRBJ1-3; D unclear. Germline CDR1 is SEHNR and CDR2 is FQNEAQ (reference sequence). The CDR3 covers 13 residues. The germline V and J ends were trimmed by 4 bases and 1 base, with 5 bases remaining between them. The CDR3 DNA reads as TGTGCCAGCAGCTCGGGTTCTGGAAACACCATATATTTT. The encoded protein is CASSSGSGNTIYF.

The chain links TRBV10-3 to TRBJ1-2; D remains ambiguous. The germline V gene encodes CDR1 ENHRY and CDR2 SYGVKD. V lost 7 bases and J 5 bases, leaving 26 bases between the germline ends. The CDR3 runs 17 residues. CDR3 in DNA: TGTGCCATCACCCCGTCGTTCCCTGTGGTCCGGGGATATGGCTACACCTTC. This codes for CAITPSFPVVRGYGYTF.

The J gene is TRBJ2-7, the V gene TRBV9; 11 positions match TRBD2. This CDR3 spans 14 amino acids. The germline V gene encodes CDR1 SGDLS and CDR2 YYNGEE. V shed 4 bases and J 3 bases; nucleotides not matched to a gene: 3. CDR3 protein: CASSIAGGFYEQYF. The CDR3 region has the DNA TGTGCCAGCAGCATAGCGGGGGGGTTCTACGAGCAGTACTTC.

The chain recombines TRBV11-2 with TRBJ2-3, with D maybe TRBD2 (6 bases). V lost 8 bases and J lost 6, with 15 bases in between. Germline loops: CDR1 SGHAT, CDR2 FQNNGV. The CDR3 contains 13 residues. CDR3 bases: TGTGCCAGCGCCGGGAGAGGGAGCGATACGCAGTATTTT. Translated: CASAGRGSDTQYF. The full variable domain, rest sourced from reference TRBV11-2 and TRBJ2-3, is EAGVAQSPRYKIIEKRQSVAFWCNPISGHATLYWYQQILGQGPKLLIQFQNNGVVDDSQLPKDRFSAERLKGVDSTLKIQPAKLEDSAVYLCASAGRGSDTQYFGPGTRLTVL.

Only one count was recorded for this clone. The CDR3 DNA follows: TGTGCCAGCATAAGACGGGCCGCCGGATTGAACACTGAAGCTTTCTTT. Encoded protein: CASIRRAAGLNTEAFF. The rearrangement links TRBV5-4 to TRBJ1-1; D gene uncertain. The V end lost 6 bases, the J end lost 0 bases, and 18 bases lay between the germline ends. The CDR3 consists of 16 residues. Germline values: CDR1 SGHNT, CDR2 YYREEE (reference sequence).

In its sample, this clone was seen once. CDR3 coding DNA: TGTGCCAGTAGTTCTCGCCCAAATTCTGGGGCCAACGTCCTGACTTTC. Protein product: CASSSRPNSGANVLTF. The chain employs TRBV19 and TRBJ2-6, with D uncertain. This CDR3 spans 16 amino acids. Germline values: CDR1 LNHDA, CDR2 SQIVND (reference sequence). Trimming removed 5 bases from V and 1 base from J, with 12 bases in between. Filled out from reference TRBV19 and TRBJ2-6, the complete variable domain reads DGGITQSPKYLFRKEGQNVTLSCEQNLNHDAMYWYRQDPGQGLRLIYYSQIVNDFQKGDIAEGYSVSREKKESFPLTVTSAQKNPTAFYLCASSSRPNSGANVLTFGAGSRLTVL.

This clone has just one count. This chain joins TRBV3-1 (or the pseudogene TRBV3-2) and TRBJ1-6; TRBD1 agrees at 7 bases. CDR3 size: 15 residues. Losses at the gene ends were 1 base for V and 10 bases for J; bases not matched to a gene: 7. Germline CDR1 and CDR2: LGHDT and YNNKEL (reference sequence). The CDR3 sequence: CASSQAEWGQSPLHF. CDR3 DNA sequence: TGTGCCAGCAGCCAAGCTGAGTGGGGACAGTCACCCCTCCACTTT.

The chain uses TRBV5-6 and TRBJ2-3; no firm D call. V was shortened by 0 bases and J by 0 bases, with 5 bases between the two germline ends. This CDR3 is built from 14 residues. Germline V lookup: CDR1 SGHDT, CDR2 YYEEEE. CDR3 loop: CASSLVASTDTQYF. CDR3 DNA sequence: TGTGCCAGCAGCTTGGTGGCGAGCACAGATACGCAGTATTTT.

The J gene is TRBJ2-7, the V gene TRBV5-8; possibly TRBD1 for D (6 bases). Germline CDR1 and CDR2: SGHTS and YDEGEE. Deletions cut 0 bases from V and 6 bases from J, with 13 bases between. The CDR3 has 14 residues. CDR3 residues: CASSLGDILGEQYF. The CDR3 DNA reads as TGTGCCAGCAGCTTGGGGGACATCTTAGGCGAGCAGTACTTC.

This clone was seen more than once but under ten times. DNA of the CDR3: TGTGCCAGCAGTGAATGGGGACAGGGGAGGGAAAAACTGTTTTTT. Encoded protein: CASSEWGQGREKLFF. This chain links TRBV2 with TRBJ1-4; the match to TRBD1 covers 10 bases. CDR1 and CDR2 from the germline V gene are SNHLY and FYNNEI. This CDR3 has 15 residues. The junction had 5 bases not matched to a gene; V was cut back by 2 bases and J by 8 bases.

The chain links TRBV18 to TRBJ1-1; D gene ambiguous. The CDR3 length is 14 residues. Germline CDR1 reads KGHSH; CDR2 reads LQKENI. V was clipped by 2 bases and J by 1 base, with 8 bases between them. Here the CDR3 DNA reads TGTGCCAGCTCACCAGACGCGGAGAACACTGAAGCTTTCTTT. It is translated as CASSPDAENTEAFF.

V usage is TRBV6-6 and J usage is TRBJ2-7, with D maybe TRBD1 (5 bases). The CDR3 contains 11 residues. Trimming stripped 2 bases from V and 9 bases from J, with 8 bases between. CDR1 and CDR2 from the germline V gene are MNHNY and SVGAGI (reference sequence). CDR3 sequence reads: CASSYGTGQYF. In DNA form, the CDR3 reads TGTGCCAGCAGTTACGGTACAGGGCAGTACTTC.